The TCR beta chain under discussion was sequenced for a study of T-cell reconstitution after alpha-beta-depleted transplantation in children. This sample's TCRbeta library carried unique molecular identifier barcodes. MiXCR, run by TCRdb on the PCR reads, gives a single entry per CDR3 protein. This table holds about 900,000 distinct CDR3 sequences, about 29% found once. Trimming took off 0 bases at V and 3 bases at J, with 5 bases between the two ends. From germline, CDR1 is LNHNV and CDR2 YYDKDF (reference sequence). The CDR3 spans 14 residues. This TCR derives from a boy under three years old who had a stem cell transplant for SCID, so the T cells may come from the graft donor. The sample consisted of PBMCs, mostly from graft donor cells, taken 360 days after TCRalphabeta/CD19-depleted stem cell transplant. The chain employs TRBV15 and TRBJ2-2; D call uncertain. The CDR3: CATSRDRDTGELFF. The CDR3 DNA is TGTGCCACCAGCAGAGACAGAGACACCGGGGAGCTGTTTTTT.